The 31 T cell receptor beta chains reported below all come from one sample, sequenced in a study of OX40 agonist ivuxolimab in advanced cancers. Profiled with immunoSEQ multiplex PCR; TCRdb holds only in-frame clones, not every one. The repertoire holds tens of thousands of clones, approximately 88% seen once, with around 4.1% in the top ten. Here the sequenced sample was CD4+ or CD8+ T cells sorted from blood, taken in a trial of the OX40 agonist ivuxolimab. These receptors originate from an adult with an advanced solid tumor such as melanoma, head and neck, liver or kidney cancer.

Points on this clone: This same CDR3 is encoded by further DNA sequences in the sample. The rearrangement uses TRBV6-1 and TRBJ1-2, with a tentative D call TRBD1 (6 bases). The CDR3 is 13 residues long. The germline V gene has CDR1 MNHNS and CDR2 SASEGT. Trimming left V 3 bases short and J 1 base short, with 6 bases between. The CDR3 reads CASSDRGNYGYTF. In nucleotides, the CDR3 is TGTGCCAGCAGTGACAGGGGTAACTATGGCTACACCTTC.

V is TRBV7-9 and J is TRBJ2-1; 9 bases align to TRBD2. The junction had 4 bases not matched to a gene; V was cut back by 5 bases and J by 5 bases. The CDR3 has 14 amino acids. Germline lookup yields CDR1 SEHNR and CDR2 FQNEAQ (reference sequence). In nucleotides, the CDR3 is TGTGCCAGCAGCCCGGGACTAGCAAACAATGAGCAGTTCTTC. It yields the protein CASSPGLANNEQFF.

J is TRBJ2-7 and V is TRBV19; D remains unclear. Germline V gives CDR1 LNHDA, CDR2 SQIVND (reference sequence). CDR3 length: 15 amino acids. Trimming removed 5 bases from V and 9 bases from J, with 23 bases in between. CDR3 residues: CASSPTGRSAFWQYF. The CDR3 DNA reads TGTGCCAGTAGTCCGACCGGACGGTCAGCTTTTTGGCAGTACTTC. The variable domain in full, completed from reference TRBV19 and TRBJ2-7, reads DGGITQSPKYLFRKEGQNVTLSCEQNLNHDAMYWYRQDPGQGLRLIYYSQIVNDFQKGDIAEGYSVSREKKESFPLTVTSAQKNPTAFYLCASSPTGRSAFWQYFGPGTRLTVT.

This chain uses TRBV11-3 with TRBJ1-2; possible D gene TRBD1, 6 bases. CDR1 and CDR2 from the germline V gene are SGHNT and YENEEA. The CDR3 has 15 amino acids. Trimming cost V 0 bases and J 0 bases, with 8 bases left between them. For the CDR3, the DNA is TGTGCCAGCAGCTTAGAGGGGGGCGCTAACTATGGCTACACCTTC. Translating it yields CASSLEGGANYGYTF.

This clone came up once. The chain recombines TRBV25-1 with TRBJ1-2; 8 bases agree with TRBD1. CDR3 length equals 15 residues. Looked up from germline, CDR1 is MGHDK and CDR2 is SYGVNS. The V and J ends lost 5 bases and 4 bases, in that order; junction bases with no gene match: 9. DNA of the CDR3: TGTGCCAGCAGTAAATCAGGGGGCTTAGGCTATGGCTACACCTTC. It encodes CASSKSGGLGYGYTF.

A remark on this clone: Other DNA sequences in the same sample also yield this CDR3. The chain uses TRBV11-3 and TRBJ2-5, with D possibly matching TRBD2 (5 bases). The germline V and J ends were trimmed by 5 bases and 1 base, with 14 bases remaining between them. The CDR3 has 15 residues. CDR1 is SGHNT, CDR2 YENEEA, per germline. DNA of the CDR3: TGTGCCAGCAGCCCAGGAGGTACCACCCAAGAGACCCAGTACTTC. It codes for CASSPGGTTQETQYF.

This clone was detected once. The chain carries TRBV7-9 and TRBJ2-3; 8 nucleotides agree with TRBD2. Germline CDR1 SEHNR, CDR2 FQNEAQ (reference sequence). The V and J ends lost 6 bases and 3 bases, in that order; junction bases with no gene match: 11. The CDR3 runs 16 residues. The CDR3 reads CASRPLAGLTTDTQYF. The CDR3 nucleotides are TGTGCCAGCAGACCTCTAGCGGGCCTCACAACAGATACGCAGTATTTT.

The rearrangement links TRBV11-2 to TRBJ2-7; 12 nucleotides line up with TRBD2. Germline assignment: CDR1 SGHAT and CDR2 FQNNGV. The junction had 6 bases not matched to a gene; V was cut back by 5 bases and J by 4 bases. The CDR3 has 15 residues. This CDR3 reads CASSRGLAGLYEQYF. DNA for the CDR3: TGTGCCAGCAGCCGCGGACTAGCGGGGTTGTACGAGCAGTACTTC.

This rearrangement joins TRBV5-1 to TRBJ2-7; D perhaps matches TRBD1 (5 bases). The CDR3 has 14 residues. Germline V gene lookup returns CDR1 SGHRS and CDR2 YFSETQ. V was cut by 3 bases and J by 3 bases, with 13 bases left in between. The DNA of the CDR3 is TGCGCCAGCAGCTCCCAGGGTCTCCGCTACGAGCAGTACTTC. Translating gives CASSSQGLRYEQYF.

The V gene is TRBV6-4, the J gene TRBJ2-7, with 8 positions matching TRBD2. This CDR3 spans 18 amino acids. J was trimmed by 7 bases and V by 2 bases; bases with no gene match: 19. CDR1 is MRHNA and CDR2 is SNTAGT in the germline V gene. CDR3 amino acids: CASSDPPNFEREFFEQYF. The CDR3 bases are TGTGCCAGCAGTGACCCCCCAAATTTCGAGCGGGAGTTTTTTGAGCAGTACTTC.

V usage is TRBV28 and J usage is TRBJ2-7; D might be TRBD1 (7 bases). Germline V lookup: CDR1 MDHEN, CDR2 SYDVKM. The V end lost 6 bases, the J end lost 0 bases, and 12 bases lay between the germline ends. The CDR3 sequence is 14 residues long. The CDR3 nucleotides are TGTGCCAGCAGGCGACAGGGAGGCTCCTACGAGCAGTACTTC. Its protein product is CASRRQGGSYEQYF.

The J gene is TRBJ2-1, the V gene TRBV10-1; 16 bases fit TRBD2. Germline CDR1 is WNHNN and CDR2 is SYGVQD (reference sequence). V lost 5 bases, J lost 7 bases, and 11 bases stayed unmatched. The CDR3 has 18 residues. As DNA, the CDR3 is TGCGCCAGCAGTCCGGGACTAGCGGGAGGGCGGGGGGCGAATGAGCAGTTCTTC. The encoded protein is CASSPGLAGGRGANEQFF.

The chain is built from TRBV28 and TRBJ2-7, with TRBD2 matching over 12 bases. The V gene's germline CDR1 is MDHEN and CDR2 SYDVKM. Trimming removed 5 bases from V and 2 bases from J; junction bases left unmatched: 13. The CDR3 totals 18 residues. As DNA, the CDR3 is TGTGCCAGCAGTACCCACTGGCCCACTAGCGGGGGGACCTACGAGCAGTACTTC. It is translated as CASSTHWPTSGGTYEQYF. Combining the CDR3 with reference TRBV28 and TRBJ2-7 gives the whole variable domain DVKVTQSSRYLVKRTGEKVFLECVQDMDHENMFWYRQDPGLGLRLIYFSYDVKMKEKGDIPEGYSVSREKKERFSLILESASTNQTSMYLCASSTHWPTSGGTYEQYFGPGTRLTVT.

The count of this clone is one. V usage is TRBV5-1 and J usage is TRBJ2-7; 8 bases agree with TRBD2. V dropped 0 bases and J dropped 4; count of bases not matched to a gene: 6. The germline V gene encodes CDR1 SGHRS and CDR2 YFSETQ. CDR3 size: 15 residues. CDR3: CASSLDSGMIYEQYF. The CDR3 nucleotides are TGCGCCAGCAGCTTGGATAGCGGGATGATTTACGAGCAGTACTTC.

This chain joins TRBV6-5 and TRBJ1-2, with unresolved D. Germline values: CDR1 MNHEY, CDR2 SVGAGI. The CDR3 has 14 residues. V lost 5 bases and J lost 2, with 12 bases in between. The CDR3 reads CASSEGQLNYGYTF. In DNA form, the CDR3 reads TGTGCCAGCAGTGAAGGCCAGTTAAACTATGGCTACACCTTC.

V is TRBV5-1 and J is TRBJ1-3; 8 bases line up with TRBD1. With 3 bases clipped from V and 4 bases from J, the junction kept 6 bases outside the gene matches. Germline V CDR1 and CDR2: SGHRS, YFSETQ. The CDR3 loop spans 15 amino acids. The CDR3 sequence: CASSSETGAGNTIYF. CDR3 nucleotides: TGCGCCAGCAGCTCGGAGACAGGGGCAGGAAACACCATATATTTT.

The CDR3 reads CASSLVRLAGARGETQYF. The CDR3 DNA is TGTGCCAGCAGCTTGGTTCGGCTAGCGGGAGCCAGAGGAGAGACCCAGTACTTC. The chain has TRBV5-5 and TRBJ2-5; TRBD2 agrees at 10 bases. The V segment lost 0 bases and the J segment 4 bases; nucleotides outside the gene matches: 12. The CDR3 runs 18 residues. Germline CDR1 is SGHKS and CDR2 is YYEKEE (reference sequence).

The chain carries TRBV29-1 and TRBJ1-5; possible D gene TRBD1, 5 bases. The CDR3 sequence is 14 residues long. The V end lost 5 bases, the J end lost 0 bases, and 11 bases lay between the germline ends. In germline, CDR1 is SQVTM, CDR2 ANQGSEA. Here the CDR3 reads CSVSEGNSNQPQHF. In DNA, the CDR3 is TGCAGCGTTTCGGAGGGGAATAGCAATCAGCCCCAGCATTTT.

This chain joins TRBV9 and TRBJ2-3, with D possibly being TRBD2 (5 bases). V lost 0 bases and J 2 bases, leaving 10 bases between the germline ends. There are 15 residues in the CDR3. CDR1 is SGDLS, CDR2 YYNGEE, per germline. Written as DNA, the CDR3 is TGTGCCAGCAGCGTAGACGGGAAGGACACAGATACGCAGTATTTT. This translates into CASSVDGKDTDTQYF.

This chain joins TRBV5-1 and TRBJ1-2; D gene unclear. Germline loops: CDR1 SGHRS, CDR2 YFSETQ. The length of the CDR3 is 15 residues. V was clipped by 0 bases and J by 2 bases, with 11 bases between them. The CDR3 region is CASSLGLEANYGYTF. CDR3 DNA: TGCGCCAGCAGCTTGGGACTGGAGGCGAACTATGGCTACACCTTC.

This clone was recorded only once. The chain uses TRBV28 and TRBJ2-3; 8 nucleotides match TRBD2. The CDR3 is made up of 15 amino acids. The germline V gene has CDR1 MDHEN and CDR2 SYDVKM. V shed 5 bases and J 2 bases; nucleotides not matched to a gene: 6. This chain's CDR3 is CASSNGGVTTDTQYF. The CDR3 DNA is TGTGCCAGCAGTAACGGGGGGGTTACCACAGATACGCAGTATTTT.

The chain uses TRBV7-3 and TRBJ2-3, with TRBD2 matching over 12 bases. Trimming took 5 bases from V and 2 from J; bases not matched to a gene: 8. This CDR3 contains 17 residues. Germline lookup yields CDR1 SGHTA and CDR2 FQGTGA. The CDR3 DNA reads TGTGCCAGCAGCCCTCAGACTAGCGGGAGCCTCACAGATACGCAGTATTTT. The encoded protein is CASSPQTSGSLTDTQYF.

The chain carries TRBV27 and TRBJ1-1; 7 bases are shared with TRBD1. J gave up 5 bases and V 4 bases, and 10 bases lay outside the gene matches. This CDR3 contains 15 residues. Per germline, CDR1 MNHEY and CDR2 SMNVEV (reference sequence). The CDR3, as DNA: TGTGCCAGCAGTTACGCCCAAACGACAGGGACTGAAGCTTTCTTT. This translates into CASSYAQTTGTEAFF.

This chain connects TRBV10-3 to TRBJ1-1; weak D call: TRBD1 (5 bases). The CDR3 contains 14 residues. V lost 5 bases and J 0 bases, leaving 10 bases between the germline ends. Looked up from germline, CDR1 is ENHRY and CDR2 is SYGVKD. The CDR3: CAISRQLMNTEAFF. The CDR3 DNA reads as TGTGCCATCAGTAGACAGCTCATGAACACTGAAGCTTTCTTT.

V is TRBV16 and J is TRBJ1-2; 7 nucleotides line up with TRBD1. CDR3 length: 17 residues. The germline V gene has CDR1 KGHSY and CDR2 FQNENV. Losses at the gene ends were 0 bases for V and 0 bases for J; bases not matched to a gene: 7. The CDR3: CASSQSSGQAANYGYTF. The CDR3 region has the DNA TGTGCCAGCAGCCAATCGTCCGGACAGGCAGCTAACTATGGCTACACCTTC.

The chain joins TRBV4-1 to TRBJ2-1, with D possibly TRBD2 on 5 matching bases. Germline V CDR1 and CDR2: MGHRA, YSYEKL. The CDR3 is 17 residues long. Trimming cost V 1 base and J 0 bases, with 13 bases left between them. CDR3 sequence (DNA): TGCGCCAGCAGCCAAGGGCCGACTATTAACTCCTACAATGAGCAGTTCTTC. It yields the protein CASSQGPTINSYNEQFF.

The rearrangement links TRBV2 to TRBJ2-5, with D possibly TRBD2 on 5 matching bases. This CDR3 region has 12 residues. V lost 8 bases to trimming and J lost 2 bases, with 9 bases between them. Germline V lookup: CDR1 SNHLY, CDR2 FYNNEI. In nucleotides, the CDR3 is TGTGCCAGCGGGAGAACACAAGAGACCCAGTACTTC. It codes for CASGRTQETQYF.

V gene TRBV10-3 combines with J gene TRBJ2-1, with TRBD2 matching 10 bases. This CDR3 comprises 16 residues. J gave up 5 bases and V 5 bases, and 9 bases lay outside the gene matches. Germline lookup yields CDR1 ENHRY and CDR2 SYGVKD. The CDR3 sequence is CAISLLPSGGNNEQFF. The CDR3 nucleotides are TGTGCCATCAGTCTCCTCCCTAGCGGGGGAAACAATGAGCAGTTCTTC.

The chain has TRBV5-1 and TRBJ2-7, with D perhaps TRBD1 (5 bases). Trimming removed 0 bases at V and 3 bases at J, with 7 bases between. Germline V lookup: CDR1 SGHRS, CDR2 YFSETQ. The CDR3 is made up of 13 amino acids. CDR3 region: CASSLGQLYEQYF. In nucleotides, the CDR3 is TGCGCCAGCAGCTTGGGACAGCTCTACGAGCAGTACTTC.

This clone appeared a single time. The CDR3 here is CASSLDPLSGANVLTF. The DNA for the CDR3 is TGTGCCAGCAGCTTAGACCCCCTCTCCGGGGCCAACGTCCTGACTTTC. The chain has TRBV11-2 and TRBJ2-6, with no clear D. V lost 0 bases, J lost 4 bases, and 10 bases lay in between. This CDR3 is built from 16 residues. Germline CDR1 is SGHAT and CDR2 is FQNNGV.

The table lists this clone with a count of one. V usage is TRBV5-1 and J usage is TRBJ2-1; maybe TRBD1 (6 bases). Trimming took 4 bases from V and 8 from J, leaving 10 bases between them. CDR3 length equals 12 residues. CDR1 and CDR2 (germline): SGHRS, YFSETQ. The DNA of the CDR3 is TGCGCCAGCAGCACCAACAGGGATGAGCAGTTCTTC. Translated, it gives CASSTNRDEQFF.